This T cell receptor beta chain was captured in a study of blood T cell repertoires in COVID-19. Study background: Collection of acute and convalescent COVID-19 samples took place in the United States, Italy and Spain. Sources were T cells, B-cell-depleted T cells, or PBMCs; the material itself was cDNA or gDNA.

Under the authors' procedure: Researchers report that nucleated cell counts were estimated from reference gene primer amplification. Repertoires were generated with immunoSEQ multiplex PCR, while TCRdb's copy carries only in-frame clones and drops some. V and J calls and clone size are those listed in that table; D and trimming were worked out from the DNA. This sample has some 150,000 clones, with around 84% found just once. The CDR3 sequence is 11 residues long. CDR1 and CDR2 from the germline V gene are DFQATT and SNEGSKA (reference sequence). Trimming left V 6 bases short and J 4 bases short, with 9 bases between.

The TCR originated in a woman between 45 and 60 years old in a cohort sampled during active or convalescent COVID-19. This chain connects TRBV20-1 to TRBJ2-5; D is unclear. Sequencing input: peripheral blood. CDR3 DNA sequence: TGCAGTGCCTCACGGTCAGAGACCCAGTACTTC. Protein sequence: CSASRSETQYF.